What follows are 8 T cell receptor beta chains derived from one specimen sequenced in a study of T cells in localized non-small cell lung cancer. The assay was immunoSEQ multiplex PCR, and TCRdb's table has in-frame clones only and misses some. Among tens of thousands of clones, over 80% were seen once, and the ten largest hold 17%. The source was peripheral blood mononuclear cells, collected before any cancer treatment. Source of these receptors: a man aged 40 to 70 with stage III lung adenocarcinoma.

CDR3 sequence reads: CASSLDGNQPQHF. CDR3 DNA sequence: TGTGCCAGCAGTTTGGACGGCAATCAGCCCCAGCATTTT. J is TRBJ1-5 and V is TRBV28; no definite D call. The CDR3 extends over 13 amino acids. The V gene's germline CDR1 is MDHEN and CDR2 SYDVKM. Between the trimmed V and J ends, which lost 3 bases and 2 bases, there was a span of 5 bases.

The chain links TRBV7-2 to TRBJ2-1; D is undetermined. This CDR3 spans 14 amino acids. Trimming took 4 bases from V and 0 from J, leaving 7 bases between them. CDR1 SGHTA and CDR2 FQGNSA come from the germline V gene. The CDR3 region is CASSSYSSYNEQFF. In DNA form, the CDR3 reads TGTGCCAGCAGCTCCTACAGCTCCTACAATGAGCAGTTCTTC.

The chain carries TRBV6-1 and TRBJ2-7; D not resolved. There are 12 residues in the CDR3. Germline assignment: CDR1 MNHNS and CDR2 SASEGT. V lost 3 bases to trimming and J lost 1 base, with 4 bases between them. CDR3 nucleotides: TGTGCCAGCAGTGAGGGTTCCTACGAGCAGTACTTC. Translating gives CASSEGSYEQYF.

This clone was counted a single time. V gene TRBV7-3 combines with J gene TRBJ2-7; TRBD2 matches at 7 bases. In germline, CDR1 is SGHTA, CDR2 FQGTGA. The CDR3 loop spans 13 amino acids. The trim removed 5 bases at V and 3 bases at J, leaving 4 bases unmatched. The CDR3 nucleotides read TGTGCCAGCAGCCCGTCTAGCGGCTACGAGCAGTACTTC. This codes for CASSPSSGYEQYF. Combining the CDR3 with reference TRBV7-3 and TRBJ2-7 gives the whole variable domain GAGVSQTPSNKVTEKGKYVELRCDPISGHTALYWYRQSLGQGPEFLIYFQGTGAADDSGLPNDRFFAVRPEGSVSTLKIQRTERGDSAVYLCASSPSSGYEQYFGPGTRLTVT.

This chain connects TRBV10-3 to TRBJ1-5; TRBD1 aligns across 9 bases. V trimming: 6 bases; J trimming: 6 bases; junction bases outside the gene matches: 6. CDR1 and CDR2 (germline): ENHRY, SYGVKD. The CDR3 sequence is 14 residues long. CDR3 in DNA: TGTGCCATCAGCACCGGGACAGGGCTTCAGCCCCAGCATTTT. Translation: CAISTGTGLQPQHF.

The chain carries TRBV29-1 and TRBJ2-7; 8 positions agree with TRBD2. Losses at the gene ends were 4 bases for V and 2 bases for J; bases not matched to a gene: 16. This CDR3 contains 17 residues. Germline values: CDR1 SQVTM, CDR2 ANQGSEA. Written as DNA, the CDR3 is TGCAGCGTTGGAGGAGCGGGAGAGGGTCCAATAACCTACGAGCAGTACTTC. Translation gives CSVGGAGEGPITYEQYF.

The chain is built from TRBV7-9 and TRBJ2-1, with 8 bases aligning to TRBD2. The junction had 5 bases not matched to a gene; V was cut back by 5 bases and J by 2 bases. The CDR3 length is 15 residues. CDR1 is SEHNR, CDR2 FQNEAQ, per germline (reference sequence). The CDR3 reads CASSPLLAAYNEQFF. DNA of the CDR3: TGTGCCAGCAGCCCTTTACTAGCGGCCTACAATGAGCAGTTCTTC.

The chain has TRBV7-9 and TRBJ2-5; TRBD2 matches at 7 bases. V lost 6 bases and J lost 1; bases outside the gene matches: 5. CDR1 is SEHNR and CDR2 is FQNEAQ in the germline V gene (reference sequence). The CDR3 sequence is 14 residues long. The CDR3 spells CASSSGGGQETQYF. CDR3 sequence (DNA): TGTGCCAGCAGTTCCGGCGGGGGCCAAGAGACCCAGTACTTC.